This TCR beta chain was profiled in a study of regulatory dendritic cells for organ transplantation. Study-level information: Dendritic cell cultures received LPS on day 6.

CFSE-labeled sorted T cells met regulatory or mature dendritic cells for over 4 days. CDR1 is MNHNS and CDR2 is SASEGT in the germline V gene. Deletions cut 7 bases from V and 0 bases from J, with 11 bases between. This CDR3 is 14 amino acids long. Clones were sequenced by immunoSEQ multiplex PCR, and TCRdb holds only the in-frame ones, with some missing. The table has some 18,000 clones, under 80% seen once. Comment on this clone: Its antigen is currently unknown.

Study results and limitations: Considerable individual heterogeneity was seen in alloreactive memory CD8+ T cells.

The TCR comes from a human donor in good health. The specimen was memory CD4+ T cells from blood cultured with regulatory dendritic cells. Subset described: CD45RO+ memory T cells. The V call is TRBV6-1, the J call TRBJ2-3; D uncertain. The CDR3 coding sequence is TGTGCCAGCACTCGAGGCGGAAGCACAGATACGCAGTATTTT. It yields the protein CASTRGGSTDTQYF.